This T cell receptor (beta chain) derives from a study of cytomegalovirus exposure and HLA in healthy donors (dated by TCRdb to about 2017). In terms of the full investigation: According to an earlier analysis of 587 of the donors, about 179 million T cells yielded over 90 million unique TCR beta sequences and approximately 300 Gb of sequence data. An early release that covered several hundred HLA-typed donors contained approximately 300 gigabases of sequencing data and tens of millions of unique TCR sequences. Of the 300 to 500 genotyped donors, approximately 80% were placed in the genetic ancestry cluster associated with self-reported Caucasian donors. The study aimed to test whether signatures of past pathogen exposure could be identified by cataloging public T cell receptors. The study profiled the T cell repertoires of hundreds of subjects by immunosequencing and related them to cytomegalovirus serostatus. Along with the approximately 620-subject first cohort, a separate validation cohort of around 120 different subjects was used. To predict cytomegalovirus infection status, the study combined high-throughput TCR immunosequencing, statistical association of individual TCRs with disease status, and machine learning. To study patterns of TCR occurrence, a later analysis re-analyzed previously published TCR beta repertoires from 650 to 750 donors and added high-resolution HLA genotyping. Rather than using new phenotypic data, the later analysis identified candidate immune exposures from TCR beta sequences and from how often those sequences occurred across donors. To decide whether each TCR beta V gene segment behaved as functional or pseudogenic, an earlier analysis of nearly 600 of the donors relied on high-throughput TCR beta sequencing. Donor age, sex, ethnicity and CMV serostatus were compiled together with the repertoire data. In a later genetic analysis, genome-wide SNP genotypes for about 55% of the roughly 670 donors were used, and that subset was treated as a discovery cohort. All discovery cohort repertoires had been generated using a single sequencing platform. Class I and class II HLA loci were covered by the typing at four-digit resolution. Typing coverage differed by locus: A, B, C, DRB1 and DQB1 were typed in roughly 620-630 donors, DQA1 in 522, DPA1 in around 610, and DPB1 in around 490. A handful of DR-DQ haplotypes were handled as single units for association and clustering because linkage in the cohort was strong. Among some 400 genotyped donors of the cohort, an average of around 220,000 unique TCR beta nucleotide sequences was sequenced per donor, of which 15% to 20% were non-productive. General study outcomes and caveats: According to the authors, the approach could potentially be generalized to other disease states and immunological phenotypes. The classifier was reported to diagnose cytomegalovirus status with high specificity and sensitivity in both the original and validation cohorts. HLA typing was unavailable for some donors at each locus, so association tests used only the typed subset. CMV serostatus was the only immune exposure information available for the cohort. Compared with the roughly 700-donor mean, donors in an Asian-associated ancestry cluster had fewer N-insertions in productive TCRs, according to a later genetic analysis. In the study, approximately 160 TCR beta chains were listed as associated with cytomegalovirus. A group of highly shared sequence variants was considered likely to be a technical artifact of the sequencing pipeline. In a later genetic analysis, a missense DCLRE1C variant was associated with V-gene and J-gene trimming of TCR beta chains, and the association was replicated in an independent cohort. Most TCR sequences were observed very rarely across donors, whereas some public TCRs were present in many individuals. In a later analysis, some 18,000 TCR beta sequences were associated with specific HLA alleles at a false discovery rate of 0.05. A few of the identified cytomegalovirus-associated TCR beta chains were confirmed in vitro to be specific for cytomegalovirus antigens. Compared with equally common non-associated chains, HLA-associated TCR beta chains in a later analysis were more clonally expanded and had lower generation probabilities. According to a later analysis, most CMV-associated TCR beta chains appeared to be HLA-restricted, and the HLA associations seemed to be driven largely by CMV exposure. In an earlier analysis of fewer than 750 of the donors, most TCR beta V segments were observed in productive rearrangements about 87% or about 30% of the time, broadly matching IMGT annotations. Presence/absence analyses assumed roughly uniform sequencing depth across donors, an assumption that may not hold. Linkage disequilibrium might explain the correlated functional status among segregating V segments, but an unknown experimental factor could not be ruled out. Some IMGT-functional V segments, including TRBV6-2 and TRBV6-3, could not be told apart with the 87-base-pair reads, so those segments were excluded. A further reported finding was that TCR beta sequences accurately predicted the HLA-A and HLA-B alleles for most subjects in the first cohort. Only TCR beta chains were sequenced in this cohort, and the absence of alpha or paired-chain data limited detectable features. Because counts were too low, approximately 18 rarely observed V segments, including chromosome 9 orphons, were excluded from the earlier analysis of fewer than 650 of the donors. When HLA alleles, especially DR and DQ, strongly co-occurred, attributing TCR associations to individual alleles was difficult. Several of the top co-occurrence clusters appeared to be linked to parvovirus B19, influenza, CMV and Epstein-Barr virus, according to a later analysis. According to a later analysis, TCR association rates differed among HLA loci, with DRB1 alleles showing the most associated TCRs and HLA-C alleles showing the fewest.

With respect to this clone: The antigen it binds to is not known. One base away there is no much larger clone; base qualities are not given.

The cohort was made up of 650 to 700 healthy bone marrow donors. At the time of sampling, every cohort member was nominally healthy, though immune exposures that went unrecorded were likely present. Of the 700 or so cohort members, approximately 280 had positive CMV serostatus and fewer than 400 had negative CMV serostatus, and CMV serostatus was not recorded for the donor. Every donor gave a peripheral blood sample, and the peripheral blood mononuclear cells from that sample were used for TCR beta sequencing. Genomic DNA was extracted from the blood cell samples with the Qiagen DNeasy Blood Extraction Kit. The library was made by the immunoSEQ multiplex PCR assay. The multiplex PCR relied on a mix of 60 forward primers for TCR Vbeta segments and 13 reverse primers for TCR Jbeta segments. Amplification of the CDR3 region of rearranged TCR beta genes was performed with a multiplex PCR assay on genomic DNA. On the Illumina HiSeq System, the amplified TCR beta libraries were sequenced as 87-base-pair reads. On the study's bioinformatics: A later analysis tallied some 79 million unique TCR beta chains across the 666 repertoires, and approximately 12 million of those chains were shared by two or more donors. Raw reads were error-corrected and collapsed into unique sequences with a nearest-neighbor algorithm that merged closely related sequences to remove PCR and sequencing errors. CDR3 sequences were aligned to IMGT reference sequences to assign V, D and J gene segments. For a sequence to be retained, a match of at least six nucleotides to both a V gene segment and a J gene segment was required. A rearrangement counted as productive if the CDR3 had no stop codons and remained in frame with V and J, and every other rearrangement counted as non-productive. CDR3 was defined according to IMGT convention as the region running from the second conserved V-encoded cysteine to the conserved J-encoded phenylalanine. Sequences without an unambiguous match to a single V gene segment were excluded from the earlier analysis of almost 600 of the donors. In an earlier analysis of approximately 500 of the donors, a V segment was called functional when productive rearrangements were above 56.7%, and segregating when the standard deviation between donors exceeded 5%. To diagnose cytomegalovirus status from the catalog of TCR beta chain sequences, a statistical classification framework was built. In a later analysis, V and J genes were assigned by comparing TCR nucleotide sequences against IMGT/GENE-DB human TR gene sequences. The TCRdist pipeline was used in a later analysis to assign CDR3 sequences and most-parsimonious VDJ recombination scenarios. In a later analysis, every TCR beta chain was defined by the combination of its CDR3 amino acid sequence and its V-gene family, and reads without a unique V-gene family were dropped. A later analysis removed 592 highly shared, low-generation-probability nucleotide sequences to deal with suspected cross-contamination and a sequencing artifact. For each public chain, a later analysis derived a clonal expansion index from normalized ranks of inferred template counts within each repertoire. In a later analysis, generation probabilities were computed using a VDJ recombination model fitted to out-of-frame rearrangements, and the results were checked against IGoR. In a later analysis, TCR-TCR, TCR-HLA and TCR-CMV co-occurrence was scored with hypergeometric tests, and a repertoire-size bias correction was applied to TCR pairs. In a later analysis, false discovery rates were estimated by permuting HLA or CMV assignments 20 times. In a later analysis, co-occurring TCRs were grouped using DBSCAN, with TCRdist sequence similarity added in when clustering inside HLA-allele-positive subsets. Repertoires with fewer than 30,000 or more than 120,000 public chains were left out of co-occurrence clustering, as were about five repertoires with anomalous nucleotide sharing. In TCRdb, the immuneACCESS table is reduced to in-frame sequences with V and J assigned. These tables do not hold every clone; where another copy was compared, an unresolved V gene accounts for under half, and the others remain unexplained. V, J and clone size are taken as reported in that table, and D and trimming were inferred from the DNA itself. Recorded for this sample are some 120,000 clones; 80% to 85% of them occurred a single time. Clones ranked in the top ten supply 0.95% to 1.1% of the sample.

The CDR3 spans 15 residues, from the cysteine through the phenylalanine. CDR3 DNA only is kept here, 45 bases in frame from base 1. From the germline V gene, CDR1 is MGHRA and CDR2 is YSYEKL. V and J are truncated by 0 bases and 3 bases respectively, leaving an intervening sequence of 9 bases. The sequence derives from a human donor in good health. Sequences were obtained from PBMCs. The rearrangement joined TRBV4-1 to TRBJ2-1, and perhaps TRBD2 as D gene, on 6 matching bases. The CDR3 amino acid sequence is: CASSQDAGLYNEQFF. The sequence in DNA is TGCGCCAGCAGCCAAGATGCGGGGCTCTACAATGAGCAGTTCTTC.